The 28 T cell receptor beta chains presented below share a single source sample, sequenced in a study of T-cell reconstitution after alpha-beta-depleted transplantation in children. A TCRbeta library incorporating unique molecular identifiers was prepared. TCRdb recomputed calls from the PCR reads with MiXCR, one row per CDR3 protein. In the table there are just over 950,000 distinct CDR3 sequences, about 29% of which are singletons. The specimen was PBMCs, mostly from graft donor cells, collected 360 days after TCRalphabeta/CD19-depleted stem cell transplant. Source of these receptors: a boy in the first two years of life who had a stem cell transplant for SCID, so the T cells may come from the graft donor.

This clonotype was picked up many times. This chain joins TRBV20-1 and TRBJ2-6; D is undetermined. Germline values: CDR1 DFQATT, CDR2 SNEGSKA (reference sequence). V lost 3 bases, J lost 1 base, and 7 bases lay in between. The CDR3 is made up of 14 amino acids. Here the CDR3 reads CSARVDSGANVLTF. The CDR3 nucleotides are TGCAGTGCTAGGGTGGATTCTGGGGCCAACGTCCTGACTTTC.

The CDR3 DNA is TGTGCCAGCAGCTTAAGTGGGGCGGTAACCTTAGAGCAGTACTTC. Translation gives CASSLSGAVTLEQYF. The chain carries TRBV7-2 and TRBJ2-7; D may be TRBD1 (5 bases). Between the trimmed V and J ends, which lost 2 bases and 7 bases, there was a span of 18 bases. Germline CDR1 is SGHTA and CDR2 is FQGNSA. The CDR3 loop spans 15 amino acids.

V and J are TRBV20-1 and TRBJ2-7, with D hard to call. V was trimmed by 3 bases and J by 3 bases, leaving 9 bases between them. Germline-derived CDR1 and CDR2 are DFQATT and SNEGSKA (reference sequence). The CDR3 has 12 residues. CDR3: CSASTDDYEQYF. DNA for the CDR3: TGCAGTGCTAGTACCGATGACTACGAGCAGTACTTC.

The J gene is TRBJ1-5, the V gene TRBV10-3; D possibly corresponds to TRBD1 (5 bases). Germline V gene sequence: CDR1 ENHRY, CDR2 SYGVKD. The CDR3 loop spans 15 amino acids. V was cut by 4 bases and J by 5 bases, with 15 bases left in between. The CDR3 region is CAISGIVGAHQPQHF. The CDR3 DNA is TGTGCCATCAGTGGGATCGTAGGGGCCCATCAGCCCCAGCATTTT.

For this clonotype: A junction end diverges from the germline sequence, so it may reflect a read error. This rearrangement joins TRBV20-1 to TRBJ2-3; perhaps TRBD2 as D (5 bases). The CDR3 has 17 residues. Germline V CDR1 and CDR2: DFQATT, SNEGSKA (reference sequence). The CDR3 spells CCARDALGASSGDTQYF. The CDR3, as DNA: TGCTGTGCTAGAGATGCCCTCGGCGCTAGCTCGGGAGATACGCAGTATTTT.

A few counts support this clonotype. This rearrangement joins TRBV7-8 to TRBJ2-3; 7 bases are a match to TRBD1. With 2 bases clipped from V and 0 bases from J, the junction kept 8 bases outside the gene matches. In germline, CDR1 is SGHVS, CDR2 FQNEAQ. The CDR3 is made up of 17 amino acids. CDR3 in amino acids: CASSLRDSLTSTDTQYF. CDR3 bases: TGTGCCAGCAGCTTAAGGGACAGCCTCACTAGCACAGATACGCAGTATTTT.

This clonotype turned up a few times. V usage is TRBV5-5 and J usage is TRBJ2-1; a possible D gene is TRBD2 (6 bases). Trimming pared 0 bases from V and 6 bases from J, leaving 7 bases between. CDR1 is SGHKS and CDR2 is YYEKEE in the germline V gene (reference sequence). CDR3 length: 13 amino acids. The CDR3 reads CASSLGDFNEQFF. DNA of the CDR3: TGTGCCAGCAGCTTGGGGGACTTCAATGAGCAGTTCTTC.

This clonotype has at least ten counts. This sequence joins TRBV5-6 and TRBJ2-1; 10 bases line up with TRBD1. Trimming at V came to 4 bases and at J to 8 bases, leaving 9 bases not matched to a gene. Looked up from germline, CDR1 is SGHDT and CDR2 is YYEEEE. The CDR3 has 15 residues. The CDR3 spells CASSEGTGEWDEQFF. Written as DNA, the CDR3 is TGTGCCAGCAGCGAGGGGACAGGGGAGTGGGATGAGCAGTTCTTC.

This chain links TRBV29-1 with TRBJ2-1, with 11 bases fitting TRBD2. The V gene end was trimmed by 7 bases and the J gene end by 4 bases; junction bases not matched to a gene: 3. The germline CDR1 and CDR2 sequences are SQVTM and ANQGSEA. The CDR3 consists of 13 residues. The CDR3: CSAGLAVYNEQFF. CDR3 nucleotides: TGCAGCGCGGGACTAGCGGTTTACAATGAGCAGTTCTTC.

This clonotype was observed a few times. CDR3 sequence: CSARSGTATEAFF. The DNA for the CDR3 is TGCAGTGCAAGGTCAGGGACCGCCACTGAAGCTTTCTTT. The chain links TRBV20-1 to TRBJ1-1, with D possibly being TRBD1 (5 bases). V lost 6 bases and J lost 4, with 15 bases in between. Germline CDR1 and CDR2: DFQATT and SNEGSKA (reference sequence). The CDR3 covers 13 residues.

The chain joins TRBV5-1 to TRBJ2-7; D is undetermined. Germline-derived CDR1 and CDR2 are SGHRS and YFSETQ. This CDR3 has 13 amino acids. V dropped 2 bases and J dropped 3 bases, with 9 bases sitting between them. The CDR3 DNA sequence: TGCGCCAGCAGCTTTAGGCCAAACTACGAGCAGTACTTC. This codes for CASSFRPNYEQYF.

This clonotype was counted only a few times. The V and J genes are TRBV5-4 and TRBJ1-2; unclear D gene. The V end was cut by 0 bases, the J end by 4 bases, with 13 bases between. The CDR3 runs to 15 residues. CDR1 is SGHNT, CDR2 YYREEE, per germline (reference sequence). The CDR3 protein is CASSLAVNQLYGYTF. DNA of the CDR3: TGTGCCAGCAGCTTGGCGGTAAACCAGCTCTATGGCTACACCTTC. The variable domain in full, completed from reference TRBV5-4 and TRBJ1-2, reads ETGVTQSPTHLIKTRGQQVTLRCSSQSGHNTVSWYQQALGQGPQFIFQYYREEENGRGNFPPRFSGLQFPNYSSELNVNALELDDSALYLCASSLAVNQLYGYTFGSGTRLTVV.

The V and J genes are TRBV28 and TRBJ1-6; D uncertain. Trimming took 5 bases from V and 9 from J, leaving 17 bases between them. The V gene's germline CDR1 is MDHEN and CDR2 SYDVKM. There are 15 residues in the CDR3. The DNA for the CDR3 is TGTGCCAGCAGTCTCCAGCTCATGAGTGGTTCACCCCTCCACTTT. Translated: CASSLQLMSGSPLHF.

This clonotype has only a few counts. For the CDR3, the DNA is TGCGCCAGCAGCCAAGGCGTCAGATTCTTATATGGCTACACCTTC. Protein product: CASSQGVRFLYGYTF. The chain links TRBV4-1 to TRBJ1-2; D gene uncertain. The V gene's germline CDR1 is MGHRA and CDR2 YSYEKL. Trimming took off 1 base at V and 5 bases at J, with 14 bases between the two ends. The CDR3 runs to 15 residues.

This clonotype has more than one count but fewer than ten. One end of the junction is discordant with germline, which a read error may explain. CDR3 sequence reads: CASSPEGHTF. The CDR3 coding sequence is TGTGCCAGCAGCCCGGAGGGACACACCTTC. This chain joins TRBV5-8 and TRBJ2-7, with D perhaps TRBD1 or TRBD2 (6 bases each). The CDR3 spans 10 residues. CDR1 and CDR2 from the germline V gene are SGHTS and YDEGEE.

V is TRBV7-3 and J is TRBJ1-1; tentative D call: TRBD1 (5 bases). V lost 6 bases and J 1 base, leaving 12 bases between the germline ends. Germline assignment: CDR1 SGHTA and CDR2 FQGTGA. This CDR3 has 14 residues. Here the CDR3 DNA reads TGTGCCAGCAGGGTCCAGGGTCCGAACACTGAAGCTTTCTTT. Encoded protein: CASRVQGPNTEAFF.

The chain uses TRBV29-1 and TRBJ1-2, with a tentative D call TRBD1 (5 bases). The CDR3 consists of 15 residues. Germline CDR1 reads SQVTM; CDR2 reads ANQGSEA. Deletions cut 7 bases from V and 2 bases from J, with 20 bases between. The CDR3 spells CSADLTIDRNYGYTF. The CDR3 DNA reads TGCAGCGCCGACCTAACGATCGACAGAAACTATGGCTACACCTTC.

Note on this clonotype: This is likely a read error, given that the CDR3 carries no conserved phenylalanine or tryptophan at its end. No DNA is shown, since the ends of the CDR3 on it are uncertain; the CDR3 is the one TCRdb lists. The rearrangement joins TRBV4-2 to TRBJ2-7; the table calls TRBD2, which could not be checked here. Germline loops: CDR1 LGHNA, CDR2 YNFKEQ. The CDR3 has 12 residues if both end residues are counted. The CDR3 loop is CASSQEADGQLG.

This clonotype has a handful of counts. This chain uses TRBV10-3 with TRBJ1-1, with 11 bases identical to TRBD1. The V and J ends lost 7 bases and 4 bases, in that order; junction bases with no gene match: 14. This CDR3 has 17 amino acids. Per germline, CDR1 ENHRY and CDR2 SYGVKD. The DNA for the CDR3 is TGTGCCATCACCCCCGGGACAGGGGGTTCCGGCTTCACTGAAGCTTTCTTT. This encodes CAITPGTGGSGFTEAFF.

This clonotype appeared once. The genes are TRBV20-1 and TRBJ1-2; maybe TRBD1 (6 bases). The CDR3 has 15 amino acids. V lost 6 bases to trimming and J lost 5 bases, with 22 bases between them. Germline assignment: CDR1 DFQATT and CDR2 SNEGSKA (reference sequence). DNA of the CDR3: TGCAGTGCCCGAAAAGGGGACAAGGGGAGTTATGGCTACACCTTC. It is translated as CSARKGDKGSYGYTF.

The rearrangement links TRBV7-2 to TRBJ2-7, with a possible D match to TRBD1 (6 bases). With 1 base removed from V and 6 bases from J, the gap between germline ends came to 13 bases. Germline CDR1 SGHTA, CDR2 FQGNSA. This CDR3 region has 14 residues. Here the CDR3 reads CASSLGQVPGEQYF. CDR3 coding DNA: TGTGCCAGCAGCTTAGGACAGGTCCCAGGCGAGCAGTACTTC.

In this sample, this clonotype turned up a few times. The CDR3 here is CASSSHLRTSPTYEQYF. The CDR3 region has the DNA TGCGCCAGCAGCTCCCACCTGAGGACCAGTCCGACCTACGAGCAGTACTTC. The chain is built from TRBV5-1 and TRBJ2-7; D is unresolved. Germline V gene sequence: CDR1 SGHRS, CDR2 YFSETQ. This CDR3 region has 17 residues. The V end lost 3 bases, the J end lost 2 bases, and 21 bases lay between the germline ends.

This clonotype appeared once. The chain employs TRBV7-2 and TRBJ2-2, with 7 bases fitting TRBD1. CDR1 and CDR2 (germline): SGHTA, FQGNSA. This CDR3 has 15 amino acids. With 7 bases clipped from V and 5 bases from J, the junction kept 10 bases outside the gene matches. CDR3 sequence (DNA): TGTGCCAGCACCCGACAGGGAAGAAAAACCGGGGAGCTGTTTTTT. This sequence encodes CASTRQGRKTGELFF. Based on the CDR3 plus reference TRBV7-2 and TRBJ2-2, the full variable domain is GAGVSQSPSNKVTEKGKDVELRCDPISGHTALYWYRQSLGQGLEFLIYFQGNSAPDKSGLPSDRFSAERTGGSVSTLTIQRTQQEDSAVYLCASTRQGRKTGELFFGEGSRLTVL.

The chain recombines TRBV4-1 with TRBJ2-5; 9 bases agree with TRBD2. The germline V gene has CDR1 MGHRA and CDR2 YSYEKL. This CDR3 region has 16 residues. V was clipped by 2 bases and J by 4 bases; unmatched bases: 8. DNA for the CDR3: TGCGCCAGCAGCCAAACTCCTGCGGGGGGGTTAGAGACCCAGTACTTC. Its translation is CASSQTPAGGLETQYF.

This clonotype was seen only a few times. The J gene is TRBJ2-3, the V gene TRBV6-6; D remains ambiguous. CDR1 MNHNY and CDR2 SVGAGI come from the germline V gene (reference sequence). The CDR3 loop spans 13 amino acids. The V end lost 4 bases, the J end lost 4 bases, and 9 bases lay between the germline ends. As DNA, the CDR3 is TGTGCCAGCAGTTCGCCCAAATCAGATACGCAGTATTTT. Encoded protein: CASSSPKSDTQYF.

V usage is TRBV9 and J usage is TRBJ1-2; no clear D gene. Between the trimmed V and J ends, which lost 0 bases and 4 bases, there was a span of 19 bases. The CDR3 runs to 17 residues. Germline assignment: CDR1 SGDLS and CDR2 YYNGEE. The DNA for the CDR3 is TGTGCCAGCAGCGTAGCCCCTAGCCCGCTCCCGGTCTATGGCTACACCTTC. This codes for CASSVAPSPLPVYGYTF.

The gene calls are TRBV29-1 and TRBJ2-3; TRBD1 is a possible D gene (6 bases). This CDR3 is built from 15 residues. Germline-derived CDR1 and CDR2 are SQVTM and ANQGSEA. The V end was cut by 3 bases, the J end by 2 bases, with 15 bases between. CDR3 coding DNA: TGCAGCGTTGAGAGCCCCAGGGGCAACACAGATACGCAGTATTTT. Its protein product is CSVESPRGNTDTQYF.

The chain carries TRBV20-1 and TRBJ2-1; D may be TRBD1 (6 bases). CDR3 length: 17 amino acids. Germline CDR1 is DFQATT and CDR2 is SNEGSKA (reference sequence). V dropped 5 bases and J dropped 5 bases, with 25 bases sitting between them. CDR3 protein: CSAYPRVGGREDNEQFF. CDR3 coding DNA: TGCAGTGCTTACCCACGGGTTGGGGGCCGCGAAGACAATGAGCAGTTCTTC.